The clone carrying this T cell receptor (beta chain) was seen a handful of times. Its specificity is unknown. This entry is derived from a study of early T cells in non-severe SARS-CoV-2 infection. Study summary: It was bulk RNA from unsorted whole blood that was sequenced, and the chains were unpaired. Study-wide findings and caveats: Database matching using VDJdb favored anti-spike CD8 responses, with private and CD4 specificities left missing.

The library protocol tagged individual cDNA molecules with unique molecular identifiers. TCRdb used MiXCR to reprocess the 5' RACE reads, holding one entry per CDR3 protein. Of over 80,000 distinct CDR3 sequences in the sample, over 9.5% were seen once. This specimen consisted of whole blood, obtained at baseline. The receptor comes from an adult who was a healthcare worker with PCR-confirmed SARS-CoV-2 infection or an uninfected control (not recorded which).

The CDR3 protein is CASSESSKGTQYF. The DNA of the CDR3 is TGTGCCAGCAGCGAAAGCAGCAAGGGAACCCAGTACTTC. The genes are TRBV12-3 or TRBV12-4 and TRBJ2-5; D remains unclear. The ends were cut back, 6 bases at V and 8 bases at J, with 16 bases in the middle. The CDR3 is 13 residues long.